This is a list of T cell receptor beta chains from one sample in a study of CD8+ T cells in alopecia areata. TCRdb keeps only in-frame clones here, not all; method: immunoSEQ multiplex PCR. This table holds around 200,000 clones, roughly 61% found once. Sequencing was performed on CD8+ T cells sorted from blood, taken at week 24, from a patient treated with tofacitinib. Receptors originate from a human donor with alopecia areata. CDR3s include the opening cysteine and the closing phenylalanine or tryptophan. D genes are given only for firm matches. Clone size is given for some rows only: seen once, a few or many times, or a class if the clone is expanded.

>TRBV30|TRBJ2-1|NA|NA
TGTGCCTGGAGTGAGACTGGGGGTGGTGAGCAGTTCTTC
CAWSETGGGEQFF
>TRBV6-1|TRBJ1-1|NA|NA
TGTGCCAGCCTGACTATGAACACTGAAGCTTTCTTT
CASLTMNTEAFF
>TRBV25-1|TRBJ1-4|NA|NA
TGTGCCAGCAGTGAGAGGCGAGGGAATAATGAAAAACTGTTTTTT
CASSERRGNNEKLFF
>TRBV29-1|TRBJ1-2|NA|NA
TGCAGCGTTATCACAGACTATGGCTACACCTTC
CSVITDYGYTF
>TRBV4-1|TRBJ2-5|NA|NA
TGCGCCAGCAGCCTCTTGCCGATACAAGAGACCCAGTACTTC
CASSLLPIQETQYF
>TRBV2|TRBJ2-5|NA|NA
TGTGCCAGCAGTGTTGAAGAGACCCAGTACTTC
CASSVEETQYF
>TRBV25-1|TRBJ1-2|NA|NA
TGTGCCAGCAGTGACTCCGTCTATGGCTACACCTTC
CASSDSVYGYTF
>TRBV6-5|TRBJ1-2|NA|NA
TGTGCCAGCAGTTCGGGGGGCAGGGACGGCTACACCTTC
CASSSGGRDGYTF
>TRBV7-2|TRBJ2-6|NA|NA
TGTGCCAGCAGCTCAGCACGTAGGGTCGCGGGGGCCAACGTCCTGACTTTC
CASSSARRVAGANVLTF
>TRBV10-3|TRBJ1-6|NA|NA
TGTGCCATCAGTGGCAGGACTAGCTCACCCCTCCACTTT
CAISGRTSSPLHF
>TRBV5-1|TRBJ1-1|NA|TRBD1
TGCGCCAGCAGCATAGGACAGGGAAACACTGAAGCTTTCTTT
CASSIGQGNTEAFF
>TRBV15|TRBJ2-1|NA|TRBD2
TGTGCCACCAGCAGAGATTTAGCGGGTACCTACAATGAGCAGTTCTTC
CATSRDLAGTYNEQFF
>TRBV5-4|TRBJ1-2|NA|NA
TGTGCCAGCACTGGGGGGAGTGGCGGCTACACCTTC
CASTGGSGGYTF
>TRBV13|TRBJ1-4|once|NA
TGTGCCAGCAGCAAAACAGGGCGTGCAACTAATGAAAAACTGTTTTTT
CASSKTGRATNEKLFF
>TRBV7-3|TRBJ2-1|NA|NA
TGTGCCAGCAGCTTATCGGCCAATCTCAACAATGAGCAGTTCTTC
CASSLSANLNNEQFF
>TRBV13|TRBJ2-3|NA|TRBD2
TGTGCCAGCAGCAGCGGGCTAGCGGGGAGCAGCACAGATACGCAGTATTTT
CASSSGLAGSSTDTQYF
>TRBV20-1|TRBJ2-1|NA|TRBD1
TGCAGTGCACACAGGGGCAATGAGCAGTTCTTC
CSAHRGNEQFF
>TRBV30|TRBJ2-6|NA|TRBD1
TGTGCCTGGAGGACAGGGGTCTTTACTGGGGCCAACGTCCTGACTTTC
CAWRTGVFTGANVLTF
>TRBV4-1|TRBJ1-1|NA|NA
TGCGCCAGCAGCCAAGGGGGTCGCACTGAAGCTTTCTTT
CASSQGGRTEAFF